The rows below give T cell receptor beta chains drawn from one sample of a study of vaccination and CD4 T cells after COVID-19. TCRdb re-analysed the PCR reads in MiXCR, keeping a single row per CDR3 protein. The table has more than 9,500 distinct CDR3 sequences, about 40% seen once. Antigens of these TCRs are unknown. The sequenced sample consisted of CD4+ T cells from blood, cultured in vitro. The receptors come from a human donor in good health. CDR3s include the opening cysteine and the closing phenylalanine or tryptophan. The D gene is left open where the match is weak. Clone size appears in some rows only: once, few, many, or a class for an expanded clone.

j_call: TRBJ2-3; v_call: TRBV28; clone_size: few; d_call: NA; cdr3_nt: TGTGCCAGCAGTTTACCACTAGTGGGGCGCACAGATACGCAGTATTTT; cdr3_aa: CASSLPLVGRTDTQYF
j_call: TRBJ2-1; v_call: TRBV28; clone_size: NA; d_call: TRBD2; cdr3_nt: TGTGCCAGCAGTTCCCCGTGGGAGCGGGAGAGGTACAATGAGCAGTTCTTC; cdr3_aa: CASSSPWERERYNEQFF
j_call: TRBJ2-7; v_call: TRBV27; clone_size: NA; d_call: NA; cdr3_nt: TGTGCCAGCGGAGTTGGACGGGCGAACGGCGAGCAGTACTTC; cdr3_aa: CASGVGRANGEQYF
j_call: TRBJ2-7; v_call: TRBV9; clone_size: NA; d_call: NA; cdr3_nt: TGTGCCAGCAGCGTAGAACCCAGAGACTACGAGCAGTACTTC; cdr3_aa: CASSVEPRDYEQYF
j_call: TRBJ2-3; v_call: TRBV21-1; clone_size: NA; d_call: NA; cdr3_nt: TGTGCCAGCAGCAAAGATTCGCGGGGGCGCACAGATACGCAGTATTTT; cdr3_aa: CASSKDSRGRTDTQYF
j_call: TRBJ1-3; v_call: TRBV28; clone_size: NA; d_call: NA; cdr3_nt: TGTGCCAGCAGGTTAGGGGGTACTGGAAACACCATATATTTT; cdr3_aa: CASRLGGTGNTIYF
j_call: TRBJ2-5; v_call: TRBV24-1; clone_size: medium-sized; d_call: TRBD1; cdr3_nt: TGTGCCACCAGTACCCGGGACAGTCGAAGGGAGACCCAGTACTTC; cdr3_aa: CATSTRDSRRETQYF
j_call: TRBJ1-2; v_call: TRBV6-5; clone_size: NA; d_call: TRBD1; cdr3_nt: TGTGCCAGCAGTTACACAGGGGGCAGCGGCTACACCTTC; cdr3_aa: CASSYTGGSGYTF
j_call: TRBJ2-7; v_call: TRBV11-3; clone_size: NA; d_call: TRBD2; cdr3_nt: TGTGCCAGCACCTTCTCGACTAGCGGGAGTCCCCCCCTCTCCTACGAGCAGTACTTC; cdr3_aa: CASTFSTSGSPPLSYEQYF
j_call: TRBJ2-7; v_call: TRBV6-1; clone_size: NA; d_call: TRBD1; cdr3_nt: TGTGCCAGCAGTCGCGCCGGGATGGGGACAGGTACTGTGGACGAGCAGTACTTC; cdr3_aa: CASSRAGMGTGTVDEQYF
j_call: TRBJ2-7; v_call: TRBV19; clone_size: NA; d_call: NA; cdr3_nt: TGTGCCAGTAGTATAGGACCCTTCTACGAGCAGTACTTC; cdr3_aa: CASSIGPFYEQYF
j_call: TRBJ2-1; v_call: TRBV6-2/TRBV6-3; clone_size: few; d_call: TRBD2; cdr3_nt: TGTGCCAGCAGGTCTAGCGGGAGTAGTGAGCAGTTCTTC; cdr3_aa: CASRSSGSSEQFF
j_call: TRBJ1-6; v_call: TRBV30; clone_size: NA; d_call: NA; cdr3_nt: TGTGCCTGGAGTGTGCAGGGCGGTGGTTCACCCCTCCACTTT; cdr3_aa: CAWSVQGGGSPLHF
j_call: TRBJ2-5; v_call: TRBV5-1; clone_size: few; d_call: NA; cdr3_nt: TGCGCCAGCAGCTTGGCGGGGTTCCAAGAGACCCAGTACTTC; cdr3_aa: CASSLAGFQETQYF
j_call: TRBJ2-5; v_call: TRBV6-2/TRBV6-3; clone_size: NA; d_call: NA; cdr3_nt: TGTGCCAGCAGACCCACTAGCATCCGAGAGACCCAGTACTTC; cdr3_aa: CASRPTSIRETQYF
j_call: TRBJ1-6; v_call: TRBV7-9; clone_size: few; d_call: NA; cdr3_nt: TGTGCCAGCAGCTTTGTCGGGGATTCACCCCTCCACTTT; cdr3_aa: CASSFVGDSPLHF
j_call: TRBJ2-5; v_call: TRBV7-6; clone_size: NA; d_call: NA; cdr3_nt: TGTGCCAGCAGCCCTCGAGGGGGGCCGGAGACCCAGTACTTC; cdr3_aa: CASSPRGGPETQYF
j_call: TRBJ1-5; v_call: TRBV28; clone_size: few; d_call: TRBD1; cdr3_nt: TGTGCCAGCAGTTTTTTGGGACAGGCGGGAAATCAGCCCCAGCATTTT; cdr3_aa: CASSFLGQAGNQPQHF
j_call: TRBJ2-4; v_call: TRBV6-2/TRBV6-3; clone_size: NA; d_call: NA; cdr3_nt: TGTGCCAGCTCCCCCGGCGGAGCCAAAAACATTCAGTACTTC; cdr3_aa: CASSPGGAKNIQYF
j_call: TRBJ1-1; v_call: TRBV6-1; clone_size: NA; d_call: NA; cdr3_nt: TGTGCCAGCAGTGGTGCCCGGAACACTGAAGCTTTCTTT; cdr3_aa: CASSGARNTEAFF
j_call: TRBJ2-5; v_call: TRBV7-9; clone_size: few; d_call: NA; cdr3_nt: TGTGCCAGCAGCTTAGTTCGGCGGAACCAAGAGACCCAGTACTTC; cdr3_aa: CASSLVRRNQETQYF
j_call: TRBJ2-5; v_call: TRBV20-1; clone_size: NA; d_call: TRBD1; cdr3_nt: TGCAGTGCTCCCGATACGGCCCCAGGGGGGACCCAGTACTTC; cdr3_aa: CSAPDTAPGGTQYF
j_call: TRBJ1-4; v_call: TRBV28; clone_size: NA; d_call: NA; cdr3_nt: TGTGCCAGCCAAAGCGAAAAACTGTTTTTT; cdr3_aa: CASQSEKLFF
j_call: TRBJ2-6; v_call: TRBV5-1; clone_size: NA; d_call: NA; cdr3_nt: TGCGCCAGCAGCCCCCCGGGGATCGTCCTTATCGGGGCCAACGTCCTGACTTTC; cdr3_aa: CASSPPGIVLIGANVLTF
j_call: TRBJ1-6; v_call: TRBV7-2; clone_size: few; d_call: TRBD1; cdr3_nt: TGTGCCAGCAGCCCCGGGACAGGGGTTAGGGCACCCCTCCACTTT; cdr3_aa: CASSPGTGVRAPLHF
j_call: TRBJ2-7; v_call: TRBV29-1; clone_size: NA; d_call: TRBD2; cdr3_nt: TGCAGTGGAGGTACTAGCGGGAGGTCCTACGAGCAGTACTTC; cdr3_aa: CSGGTSGRSYEQYF
j_call: TRBJ2-3; v_call: TRBV2; clone_size: NA; d_call: NA; cdr3_nt: TGTGCCAGCACCCCAACCCTAGCGTTTAGCACAGATACGCAGTATTTT; cdr3_aa: CASTPTLAFSTDTQYF
j_call: TRBJ2-2; v_call: TRBV27; clone_size: NA; d_call: NA; cdr3_nt: TGTGCCAGCAGTTTAAGCACCGGGGAGCTGTTTTTT; cdr3_aa: CASSLSTGELFF
j_call: TRBJ2-2; v_call: TRBV28; clone_size: few; d_call: NA; cdr3_nt: TGTGCCAGCAGTTTATGGGGGACCGGGGAGCTGTTTTTT; cdr3_aa: CASSLWGTGELFF
j_call: TRBJ1-5; v_call: TRBV20-1; clone_size: NA; d_call: TRBD1; cdr3_nt: TGCAGTGCTGCCTCCCATCAGGGGGCGGGTCAGCCCCAGCATTTT; cdr3_aa: CSAASHQGAGQPQHF
j_call: TRBJ1-2; v_call: TRBV7-2; clone_size: few; d_call: NA; cdr3_nt: TGTGCCAGCAGCTTAGCGGTACAGATTTATGGCTACACCTTC; cdr3_aa: CASSLAVQIYGYTF
j_call: TRBJ2-1; v_call: TRBV6-5; clone_size: NA; d_call: NA; cdr3_nt: TGTGCCAGCAGTTCCCCGGGGGAGCGGGAGCAGTTCTTC; cdr3_aa: CASSSPGEREQFF
j_call: TRBJ2-1; v_call: TRBV7-2; clone_size: NA; d_call: NA; cdr3_nt: TGTGCCAGCAGCTTAGCCCGTGATGGTGAGCAGTTCTTC; cdr3_aa: CASSLARDGEQFF
j_call: TRBJ2-4; v_call: TRBV29-1; clone_size: NA; d_call: NA; cdr3_nt: TGCAGCGTTGTTAGTCTCTCGGCCAAAAACATTCAGTACTTC; cdr3_aa: CSVVSLSAKNIQYF
j_call: TRBJ1-2; v_call: TRBV7-6; clone_size: NA; d_call: TRBD1; cdr3_nt: TGTGCCAGCAGCCAACAAGGGGGCAGGGAGGGGGATGGCTACACCTTC; cdr3_aa: CASSQQGGREGDGYTF
j_call: TRBJ1-2; v_call: TRBV10-3; clone_size: few; d_call: NA; cdr3_nt: TGTGCCATCAGTGACCCCAACAGGGTTCGGTATGGCTACACCTTC; cdr3_aa: CAISDPNRVRYGYTF
j_call: TRBJ2-7; v_call: TRBV2; clone_size: NA; d_call: NA; cdr3_nt: NA; cdr3_aa: CASTNQTSMYLCASRRDFGYQQYF
j_call: TRBJ1-1; v_call: TRBV20-1; clone_size: NA; d_call: TRBD1; cdr3_nt: TGCAGTGCTAGAGATCAAAGGACAGGGGGCGGCACTGAAGCTTTCTTT; cdr3_aa: CSARDQRTGGGTEAFF
j_call: TRBJ2-7; v_call: TRBV6-5; clone_size: NA; d_call: NA; cdr3_nt: TGTGCCAGCAGTTACTCCGCGGGGCGGGGCGAGCAGTACTTC; cdr3_aa: CASSYSAGRGEQYF
j_call: TRBJ2-6; v_call: TRBV6-1; clone_size: NA; d_call: NA; cdr3_nt: TGTGCCAGCGCTGGGGCCAACGTCCTGACTTTC; cdr3_aa: CASAGANVLTF
j_call: TRBJ1-2; v_call: TRBV21-1; clone_size: few; d_call: NA; cdr3_nt: TGTGCCAGCAGCAAAGACGGCCGCGCTAACTATGGCTACACCTTC; cdr3_aa: CASSKDGRANYGYTF
j_call: TRBJ2-3; v_call: TRBV29-1; clone_size: NA; d_call: NA; cdr3_nt: TGCAGCGTTGAAGACTTGAGCGGGCGTGTTACGCAGTATTTT; cdr3_aa: CSVEDLSGRVTQYF
j_call: TRBJ2-7; v_call: TRBV6-1; clone_size: NA; d_call: NA; cdr3_nt: TGTGCCAGCAGGCGCTCGGCGACTGACTTAGCCTACGAGCAGTACTTC; cdr3_aa: CASRRSATDLAYEQYF
j_call: TRBJ2-7; v_call: TRBV27; clone_size: few; d_call: TRBD2; cdr3_nt: TGTGCCAGCAGTTTATCTGTCGGCGGGAGCAACTACGAGCAGTACTTC; cdr3_aa: CASSLSVGGSNYEQYF
j_call: TRBJ1-1; v_call: TRBV7-6; clone_size: few; d_call: NA; cdr3_nt: TGTGCCAGCAGCTTGTTGGGGGCTACGGAAACTGAAGCTTTCTTT; cdr3_aa: CASSLLGATETEAFF
j_call: TRBJ2-7; v_call: TRBV7-9; clone_size: NA; d_call: TRBD1; cdr3_nt: TGTGCCAGCAGCTACTGGACAGGTTACGAGCAGTACTTC; cdr3_aa: CASSYWTGYEQYF
j_call: TRBJ2-1; v_call: TRBV11-3; clone_size: NA; d_call: TRBD2; cdr3_nt: TGTGCCAGCAGCTTGGCGGGAGAAGAATGGAATGAGCAGTTCTTC; cdr3_aa: CASSLAGEEWNEQFF
j_call: TRBJ1-1; v_call: TRBV2; clone_size: few; d_call: NA; cdr3_nt: TGTGCCAGCAAAGAAATCATGAACATTGAAGCTTTCTTT; cdr3_aa: CASKEIMNIEAFF
j_call: TRBJ2-3; v_call: TRBV20-1; clone_size: NA; d_call: NA; cdr3_nt: TGCAGTGCCGAGACATCTAAAACGCAGTATTTT; cdr3_aa: CSAETSKTQYF